This T cell receptor (beta chain) came from a study of control samples from healthy donors and cancer patients. TCRdb keeps only in-frame clones here, not all; method: immunoSEQ multiplex PCR. Of tens of thousands of clones in the sample, 95% to 96% are singletons; the top ten hold around 2%. The CDR3 contains 16 residues. In germline, CDR1 is SNHLY, CDR2 FYNNEI. With 4 bases clipped from V and 4 bases from J, the junction kept 10 bases outside the gene matches. V gene TRBV2 combines with J gene TRBJ2-3, with 8 bases identical to TRBD2. The sample taken for sequencing was blood. The sequence was obtained from a woman aged 30 to 39 in good health. CDR3 sequence: CASSGESGRAADTQYF. DNA of the CDR3: TGTGCCAGCAGTGGTGAGAGCGGGAGAGCGGCAGATACGCAGTATTTT. The whole variable domain, remainder taken from reference TRBV2 and TRBJ2-3, is EPEVTQTPSHQVTQMGQEVILRCVPISNHLYFYWYRQILGQKVEFLVSFYNNEISEKSEIFDDQFSVERPDGSNFTLKIRSTKLEDSAMYFCASSGESGRAADTQYFGPGTRLTVL.